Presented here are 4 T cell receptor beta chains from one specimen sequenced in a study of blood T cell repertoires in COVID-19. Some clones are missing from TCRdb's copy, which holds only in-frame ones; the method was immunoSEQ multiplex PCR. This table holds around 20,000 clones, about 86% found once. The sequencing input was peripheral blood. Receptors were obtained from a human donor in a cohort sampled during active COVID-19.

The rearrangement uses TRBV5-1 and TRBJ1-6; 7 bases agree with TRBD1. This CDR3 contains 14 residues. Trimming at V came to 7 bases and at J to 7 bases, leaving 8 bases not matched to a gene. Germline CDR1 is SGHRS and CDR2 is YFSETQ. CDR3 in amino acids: CASATGTPNSPLHF. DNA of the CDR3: TGCGCCAGCGCGACAGGGACACCGAATTCACCCCTCCACTTT.

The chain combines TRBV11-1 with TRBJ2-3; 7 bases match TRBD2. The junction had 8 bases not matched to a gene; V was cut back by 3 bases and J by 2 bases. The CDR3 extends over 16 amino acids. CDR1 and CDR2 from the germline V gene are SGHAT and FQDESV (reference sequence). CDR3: CASSLGLQKDTDTQYF. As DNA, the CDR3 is TGTGCCAGCAGCTTGGGACTACAAAAAGACACAGATACGCAGTATTTT.

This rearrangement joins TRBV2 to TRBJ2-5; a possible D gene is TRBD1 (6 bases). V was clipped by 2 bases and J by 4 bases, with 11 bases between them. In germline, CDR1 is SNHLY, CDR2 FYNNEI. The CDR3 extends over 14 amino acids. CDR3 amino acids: CASSENWGLETQYF. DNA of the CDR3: TGTGCCAGCAGTGAAAATTGGGGGCTAGAGACCCAGTACTTC.

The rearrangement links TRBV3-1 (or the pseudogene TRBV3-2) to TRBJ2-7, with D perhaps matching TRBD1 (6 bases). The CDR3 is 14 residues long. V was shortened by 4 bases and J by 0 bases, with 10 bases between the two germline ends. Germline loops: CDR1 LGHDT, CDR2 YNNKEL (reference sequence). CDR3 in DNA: TGTGCCAGCAGCCGACAGGAGGACTCCTACGAGCAGTACTTC. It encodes CASSRQEDSYEQYF.